What follows is one T cell receptor beta chain and its context. The sample originates from a study of control samples from healthy donors and cancer patients. Germline V gene data show CDR1 as SQVTM and CDR2 as ANQGSEA. This CDR3 has 12 residues. V trimming: 7 bases; J trimming: 1 base; junction bases outside the gene matches: 4. Some clones are missing from TCRdb's copy, which holds only in-frame ones; the method was immunoSEQ multiplex PCR. The sample lists more than 35,000 clones, over 70% occurring once. V is TRBV29-1 and J is TRBJ2-7; 7 nucleotides line up with TRBD1. Source material: PBMCs. The clonotype was recovered from a woman aged 55-70 years with lung cancer. The CDR3 DNA follows: TGCAGCGCCGGACAGGCTTCCTACGAGCAGTACTTC. As protein: CSAGQASYEQYF.